This is a list of T cell receptor beta chains from one sample in a study of T cell clonotyping in hematopoietic cell transplantation. Only in-frame clones appear in the TCRdb table, and some are missing; sequencing was by immunoSEQ multiplex PCR. The table includes about 41,000 clones, 95% detected once. Sequenced sample: peripheral blood mononuclear cells. The source of these receptors is a man aged 25-45 years in good health. Some clones in this sample may be carry-over from other donors' samples. Each CDR3 is given with its conserved first and last residue. A D gene is named only where the DNA matches it firmly. Some rows have no size entry. The others give once, few or many, or a class for an expanded clone.

clone_size: NA; d_call: NA; v_call: TRBV5-1; j_call: TRBJ2-1; cdr3_aa: CASSLGSRASYNEQFF; cdr3_nt: TGCGCCAGCAGCTTGGGATCCCGGGCCTCCTACAATGAGCAGTTCTTC
clone_size: once; d_call: TRBD2; v_call: TRBV28; j_call: TRBJ2-1; cdr3_aa: CASSLGGYNEQFF; cdr3_nt: TGTGCCAGCAGTTTGGGGGGGTACAATGAGCAGTTCTTC
clone_size: NA; d_call: NA; v_call: TRBV4-1; j_call: TRBJ2-2; cdr3_aa: CASSQATGTGELFF; cdr3_nt: TGCGCCAGCAGCCAAGCAACAGGGACCGGGGAGCTGTTTTTT
clone_size: NA; d_call: TRBD2; v_call: TRBV5-1; j_call: TRBJ2-1; cdr3_aa: CASSLEALAGGGNEQFF; cdr3_nt: TGCGCCAGCAGCTTGGAAGCCCTAGCGGGAGGGGGCAATGAGCAGTTCTTC
clone_size: NA; d_call: TRBD2; v_call: TRBV7-9; j_call: TRBJ2-2; cdr3_aa: CASSWRGLADTGELFF; cdr3_nt: TGTGCCAGCAGCTGGCGGGGACTAGCGGACACCGGGGAGCTGTTTTTT
clone_size: NA; d_call: NA; v_call: TRBV9; j_call: TRBJ1-5; cdr3_aa: CASSVGRGVGQPQHF; cdr3_nt: TGTGCCAGCAGCGTAGGTAGGGGGGTGGGTCAGCCCCAGCATTTT
clone_size: NA; d_call: TRBD2; v_call: TRBV15; j_call: TRBJ2-3; cdr3_aa: CATSPTSAPDTQYF; cdr3_nt: TGTGCCACCAGCCCGACTAGCGCCCCAGATACGCAGTATTTT
clone_size: few; d_call: TRBD1; v_call: TRBV11-2; j_call: TRBJ1-3; cdr3_aa: CASSPTGVSGNTIYF; cdr3_nt: TGTGCCAGCAGCCCGACAGGGGTCTCTGGAAACACCATATATTTT
clone_size: NA; d_call: TRBD1; v_call: TRBV25-1; j_call: TRBJ2-5; cdr3_aa: CASSEYRTGAGLETQYF; cdr3_nt: TGTGCCAGCAGTGAATATCGGACAGGGGCGGGCTTAGAGACCCAGTACTTC
clone_size: NA; d_call: NA; v_call: TRBV7-8; j_call: TRBJ2-2; cdr3_aa: CASSPPEGLDTGELFF; cdr3_nt: TGTGCCAGCAGCCCGCCTGAGGGGCTCGACACCGGGGAGCTGTTTTTT
clone_size: NA; d_call: NA; v_call: TRBV4-3; j_call: TRBJ2-7; cdr3_aa: CASSEGWTYEQYF; cdr3_nt: TGCGCCAGTAGCGAAGGGTGGACCTACGAGCAGTACTTC
clone_size: NA; d_call: NA; v_call: TRBV14; j_call: TRBJ1-2; cdr3_aa: CASSQAKGVKYGYTF; cdr3_nt: TGTGCCAGCAGCCAAGCTAAGGGGGTGAAATATGGCTACACCTTC
clone_size: NA; d_call: NA; v_call: TRBV27; j_call: TRBJ2-3; cdr3_aa: CASATVWTGGSDTQYF; cdr3_nt: TGTGCCAGCGCCACCGTGTGGACGGGCGGGTCAGATACGCAGTATTTT
clone_size: NA; d_call: TRBD1; v_call: TRBV14; j_call: TRBJ1-1; cdr3_aa: CASSRFLGQGNTEAFF; cdr3_nt: TGTGCCAGCAGCCGGTTCTTGGGACAGGGGAACACTGAAGCTTTCTTT
clone_size: NA; d_call: TRBD1; v_call: TRBV28; j_call: TRBJ1-4; cdr3_aa: CASSLYQGDEKLFF; cdr3_nt: TGTGCCAGCAGTTTATACCAGGGGGACGAAAAACTGTTTTTT
clone_size: NA; d_call: TRBD2; v_call: TRBV5-8; j_call: TRBJ2-3; cdr3_aa: CASSLATILAGLDTQYF; cdr3_nt: TGTGCCAGCAGCTTGGCCACCATCCTAGCGGGGTTAGATACGCAGTATTTT
clone_size: NA; d_call: NA; v_call: TRBV30; j_call: TRBJ1-6; cdr3_aa: CAWDRTEVSPLHF; cdr3_nt: TGTGCCTGGGACCGGACAGAGGTTTCACCCCTCCACTTT
clone_size: once; d_call: TRBD1; v_call: TRBV7-7; j_call: TRBJ2-1; cdr3_aa: CASSPGTGGGNEQFF; cdr3_nt: TGTGCTAGCAGCCCCGGGACAGGGGGCGGGAATGAGCAGTTCTTC
clone_size: few; d_call: NA; v_call: TRBV6-1; j_call: TRBJ1-5; cdr3_aa: CASRDFKQNQPQHF; cdr3_nt: TGTGCCAGCCGAGACTTCAAACAAAATCAGCCCCAGCATTTT
clone_size: NA; d_call: TRBD2; v_call: TRBV4-3; j_call: TRBJ2-3; cdr3_aa: CASSQDGLAGTDTQYF; cdr3_nt: TGCGCCAGCAGCCAAGATGGCCTAGCGGGGACAGATACGCAGTATTTT
clone_size: NA; d_call: NA; v_call: TRBV9; j_call: TRBJ2-1; cdr3_aa: CASSGWTSHPNNEQFF; cdr3_nt: TGTGCCAGCAGCGGATGGACCTCCCACCCCAACAATGAGCAGTTCTTC
clone_size: NA; d_call: NA; v_call: TRBV19; j_call: TRBJ2-7; cdr3_aa: CASSIRWRTYEQYF; cdr3_nt: TGTGCCAGTAGTATAAGGTGGCGGACCTACGAGCAGTACTTC
clone_size: NA; d_call: NA; v_call: TRBV19; j_call: TRBJ2-3; cdr3_aa: CASSIGGVDTQYF; cdr3_nt: TGTGCCAGTAGTATTGGCGGGGTGGATACGCAGTATTTT
clone_size: NA; d_call: NA; v_call: TRBV28; j_call: TRBJ1-4; cdr3_aa: CASTQADTNEKLFF; cdr3_nt: TGTGCCAGCACCCAGGCGGACACTAATGAAAAACTGTTTTTT
clone_size: NA; d_call: TRBD1; v_call: TRBV29-1; j_call: TRBJ2-5; cdr3_aa: CSVAGQGAFQETQYF; cdr3_nt: TGCAGCGTAGCGGGACAGGGGGCTTTCCAAGAGACCCAGTACTTC
clone_size: NA; d_call: TRBD2; v_call: TRBV11-3; j_call: TRBJ2-2; cdr3_aa: CATATSGDGGELFF; cdr3_nt: TGTGCCACCGCGACTAGCGGTGACGGCGGGGAGCTGTTTTTT
clone_size: NA; d_call: NA; v_call: TRBV4-3; j_call: TRBJ2-7; cdr3_aa: CASSQEAGLSEQYF; cdr3_nt: TGCGCCAGCAGCCAAGAGGCAGGGCTCTCCGAGCAGTACTTC
clone_size: NA; d_call: NA; v_call: TRBV19; j_call: TRBJ2-1; cdr3_aa: CASSTTRALNNEQFF; cdr3_nt: TGTGCCAGTAGTACAACTAGGGCTTTAAACAATGAGCAGTTCTTC
clone_size: NA; d_call: NA; v_call: TRBV28; j_call: TRBJ1-3; cdr3_aa: CASSVPQGMVGNTIYF; cdr3_nt: TGTGCCAGCAGTGTGCCCCAGGGGATGGTTGGAAACACCATATATTTT
clone_size: NA; d_call: NA; v_call: TRBV4-3; j_call: TRBJ2-7; cdr3_aa: CASSRDNWGYEQYF; cdr3_nt: TGCGCCAGCAGCCGCGACAACTGGGGCTACGAGCAGTACTTC
clone_size: NA; d_call: NA; v_call: TRBV19; j_call: TRBJ1-3; cdr3_aa: CASSPPGNTIYF; cdr3_nt: TGTGCCAGTAGTCCCCCTGGAAACACCATATATTTT
clone_size: NA; d_call: NA; v_call: TRBV10-3; j_call: TRBJ2-1; cdr3_aa: CAINRDFSEGSYNEQFF; cdr3_nt: TGTGCCATCAACCGGGACTTCTCAGAGGGGAGTTACAATGAGCAGTTCTTC
clone_size: once; d_call: TRBD1; v_call: TRBV6-5; j_call: TRBJ1-1; cdr3_aa: CASSYDRVGTEAFF; cdr3_nt: TGTGCCAGCAGTTACGACAGGGTTGGCACTGAAGCTTTCTTT
clone_size: NA; d_call: TRBD1; v_call: TRBV13; j_call: TRBJ2-2; cdr3_aa: CASRGTGTGDGELFF; cdr3_nt: TGTGCCAGCAGGGGTACCGGGACAGGCGACGGGGAGCTGTTTTTT
clone_size: NA; d_call: NA; v_call: TRBV2; j_call: TRBJ2-7; cdr3_aa: CASGAYYEQYF; cdr3_nt: TGTGCCAGCGGCGCTTATTACGAGCAGTACTTC
clone_size: NA; d_call: NA; v_call: TRBV10-3; j_call: TRBJ2-7; cdr3_aa: CAIRDVAGEQYF; cdr3_nt: TGTGCCATCAGGGACGTAGCAGGCGAGCAGTACTTC
clone_size: NA; d_call: NA; v_call: TRBV10-1; j_call: TRBJ2-3; cdr3_aa: CASSDPTRAESQYF; cdr3_nt: TGCGCCAGCAGTGACCCGACTCGGGCCGAATCGCAGTATTTT
clone_size: NA; d_call: NA; v_call: TRBV11-3; j_call: TRBJ2-7; cdr3_aa: CASSFDSYEQYF; cdr3_nt: TGTGCCAGCAGCTTTGATTCTTACGAGCAGTACTTC
clone_size: NA; d_call: NA; v_call: TRBV19; j_call: TRBJ1-2; cdr3_aa: CASSSGAWGYTF; cdr3_nt: TGTGCCAGTAGCTCGGGGGCATGGGGCTACACCTTC
clone_size: NA; d_call: NA; v_call: TRBV9; j_call: TRBJ2-3; cdr3_aa: CASSVSQHHDTQYF; cdr3_nt: TGTGCCAGCAGCGTTAGCCAGCACCATGATACGCAGTATTTT
clone_size: NA; d_call: TRBD1; v_call: TRBV11-2; j_call: TRBJ1-5; cdr3_aa: CASSFGDRGGNQPQHF; cdr3_nt: TGTGCCAGCAGCTTTGGGGACAGGGGAGGCAATCAGCCCCAGCATTTT
clone_size: NA; d_call: NA; v_call: TRBV18; j_call: TRBJ1-1; cdr3_aa: CASSVRDGEKAFF; cdr3_nt: TGTGCCAGCTCAGTCCGGGACGGTGAAAAAGCTTTCTTT
clone_size: NA; d_call: NA; v_call: TRBV14; j_call: TRBJ1-1; cdr3_aa: CASSLGGGTEAFF; cdr3_nt: TGTGCCAGCAGCCTGGGAGGAGGCACTGAAGCTTTCTTT
clone_size: NA; d_call: NA; v_call: TRBV6-1; j_call: TRBJ2-3; cdr3_aa: CASSEVLAVITDTQYF; cdr3_nt: TGTGCCAGCAGTGAAGTTTTGGCAGTAATCACAGATACGCAGTATTTT
clone_size: NA; d_call: NA; v_call: TRBV29-1; j_call: TRBJ1-1; cdr3_aa: CSVEEVRGAGTEAFF; cdr3_nt: TGCAGCGTTGAAGAAGTGCGGGGCGCAGGCACTGAAGCTTTCTTT